This section outlines one TCR beta chain sequence together with its context. Its antigen is unidentified. The data belong to a study of shared clonotypes between healthy human individuals. Study observations and caveats: Estimated richness was generally greater in naive than memory subsets.

The protocol was immunoSEQ multiplex PCR, while the TCRdb copy is restricted to in-frame clones and leaves out a portion. The sample has roughly 1.4 million clones, approximately 98.5% seen once. Germline V gene lookup returns CDR1 SNHLY and CDR2 FYNNEI. V lost 1 base and J 10 bases, leaving 11 bases between the germline ends. This CDR3 has 13 residues. The chain links TRBV2 to TRBJ2-1; D call uncertain. Sequencing used naive CD4+ T cells sorted from blood. Subset noted: CD45RA+ positively selected. This clonotype was obtained from a man younger than 40 in good health. The DNA of the CDR3 is TGTGCCAGCAGTGAAGTGGGCTTAGGGGAGCAGTTCTTC. It is translated as CASSEVGLGEQFF.